Sequencing of this TCR beta chain was carried out in a study of shared clonotypes between healthy human individuals. Across the whole study: Plates per donor: three CD4 naive, three CD4 memory, two CD8 naive, one CD8 memory.

Germline V gene data show CDR1 as MNHNS and CDR2 as SASEGT. V trimming: 2 bases; J trimming: 0 bases; junction bases outside the gene matches: 1. The CDR3 runs 15 residues. Regarding the study as a whole: Estimated richness values were generally larger in naive subsets than in memory subsets. Apart from blood, nothing was sampled; tissue repertoires likely differ.

To note about this clone: Antigen unknown. With a much larger clone just one base away, this may be a read error.

Each cell subset's genomic DNA was divided evenly among several immunoSEQ plates. The table came from immunoSEQ multiplex PCR; TCRdb's copy has only in-frame clones and leaves some out. The table includes fewer than 150,000 clones, 55% to 80% detected once. This TCR derives from a woman aged 25 to 39 in good health. The rearrangement joins TRBV6-1 to TRBJ2-1; TRBD2 matches 7 bases. The sample comprised memory CD8+ T cells sorted from blood. Subset here: CD45RO+ cells pooled with CCR7-negative TemRA cells. CDR3 sequence (DNA): TGTGCCAGCAGTGAAATAGCGGGCTCCTACAATGAGCAGTTCTTC. Translated: CASSEIAGSYNEQFF.